The entry that follows covers one T cell receptor (beta chain) sequence. Input was 2 ug genomic DNA, or all available if less. The primer mix had 60 V beta and 13 J beta primers. Sequenced by immunoSEQ multiplex PCR; TCRdb stores in-frame clones only, minus some. Here the sample spans 95,000 or so clones, 85% to 90% being singletons. From germline, CDR1 is LNHDA and CDR2 SQIVND (reference sequence). Deletions cut 4 bases from V and 0 bases from J, with 9 bases between. The CDR3 runs 14 residues. The sample is drawn from a study of glioma-infiltrating T cells after dendritic cell vaccination. Selection required adequate fresh-frozen tumor tissue plus more than two years' survival data.

V usage is TRBV19 and J usage is TRBJ1-2, with a weak D call TRBD1 (6 bases). The origin of this receptor is a human donor with glioblastoma. The specimen comprised blood, sampled before dendritic cell vaccination. CDR3 region: CASSTGTTNYGYTF. Here the CDR3 DNA reads TGTGCCAGTAGTACCGGGACAACTAACTATGGCTACACCTTC.